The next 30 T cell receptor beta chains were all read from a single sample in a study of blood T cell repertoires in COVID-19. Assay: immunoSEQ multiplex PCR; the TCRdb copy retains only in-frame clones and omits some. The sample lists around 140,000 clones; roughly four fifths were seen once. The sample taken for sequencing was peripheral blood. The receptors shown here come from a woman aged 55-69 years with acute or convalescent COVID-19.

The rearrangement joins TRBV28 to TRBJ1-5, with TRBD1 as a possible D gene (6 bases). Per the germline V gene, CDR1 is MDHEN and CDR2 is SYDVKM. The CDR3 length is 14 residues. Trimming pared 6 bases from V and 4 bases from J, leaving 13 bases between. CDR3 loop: CASRAGTRNQPQHF. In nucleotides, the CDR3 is TGTGCCAGCAGAGCCGGGACAAGAAATCAGCCCCAGCATTTT.

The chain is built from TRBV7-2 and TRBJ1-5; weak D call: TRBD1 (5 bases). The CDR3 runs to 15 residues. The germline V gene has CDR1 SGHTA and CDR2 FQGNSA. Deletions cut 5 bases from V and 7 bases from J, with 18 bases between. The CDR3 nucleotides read TGTGCCAGCAGCCTCGTGTGGCAGGGTGGCCAGCCCCAGCATTTT. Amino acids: CASSLVWQGGQPQHF.

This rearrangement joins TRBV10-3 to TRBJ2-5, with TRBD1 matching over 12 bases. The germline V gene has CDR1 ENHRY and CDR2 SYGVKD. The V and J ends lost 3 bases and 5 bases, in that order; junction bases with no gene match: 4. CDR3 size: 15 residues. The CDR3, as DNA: TGTGCCATCAGTGATGGGGACAGGGGGCATGAGACCCAGTACTTC. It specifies CAISDGDRGHETQYF.

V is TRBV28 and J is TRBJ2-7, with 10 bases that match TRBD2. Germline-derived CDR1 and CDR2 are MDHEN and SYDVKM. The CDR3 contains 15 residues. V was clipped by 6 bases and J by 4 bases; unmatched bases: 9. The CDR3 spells CASRDTGTSVYEQYF. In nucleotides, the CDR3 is TGTGCCAGCAGGGATACCGGGACTAGCGTTTACGAGCAGTACTTC.

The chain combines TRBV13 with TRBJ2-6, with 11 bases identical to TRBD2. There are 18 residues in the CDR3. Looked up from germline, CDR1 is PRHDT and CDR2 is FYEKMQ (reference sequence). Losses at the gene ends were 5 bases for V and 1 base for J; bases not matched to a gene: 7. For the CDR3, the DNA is TGTGCCAGCAGCAACCGACTAGCGGGATTTTCTGGGGCCAACGTCCTGACTTTC. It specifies CASSNRLAGFSGANVLTF.

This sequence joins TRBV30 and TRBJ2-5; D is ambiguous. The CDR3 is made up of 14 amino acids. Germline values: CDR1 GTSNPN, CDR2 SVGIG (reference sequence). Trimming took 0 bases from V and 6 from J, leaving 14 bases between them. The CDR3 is CAWSVGAVGKTQYF. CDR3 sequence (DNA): TGTGCCTGGAGTGTTGGAGCTGTTGGAAAGACCCAGTACTTC.

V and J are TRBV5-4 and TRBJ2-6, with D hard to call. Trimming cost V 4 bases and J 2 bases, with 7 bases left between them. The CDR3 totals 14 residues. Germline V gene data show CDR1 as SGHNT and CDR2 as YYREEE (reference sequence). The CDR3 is CASSGRTGANVLTF. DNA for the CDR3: TGTGCCAGCAGCGGCCGAACTGGGGCCAACGTCCTGACTTTC.

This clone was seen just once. This CDR3 reads CASSPTSWAGQVGNTIYF. The CDR3 DNA is TGCGCCAGCAGTCCTACCTCTTGGGCGGGACAGGTTGGAAACACCATATATTTT. The chain is built from TRBV23-1 and TRBJ1-3; the match to TRBD1 covers 8 bases. TRBV23-1 counts as an open reading frame of uncertain function. V lost 4 bases, J lost 3 bases, and 14 bases stayed unmatched. The CDR3 is 18 residues long.

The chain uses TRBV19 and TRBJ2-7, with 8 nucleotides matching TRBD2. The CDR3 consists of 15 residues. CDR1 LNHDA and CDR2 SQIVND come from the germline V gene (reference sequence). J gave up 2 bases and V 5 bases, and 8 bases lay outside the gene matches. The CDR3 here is CASSVSGTFAYEQYF. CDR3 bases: TGTGCCAGTAGTGTTAGCGGGACTTTCGCCTACGAGCAGTACTTC.

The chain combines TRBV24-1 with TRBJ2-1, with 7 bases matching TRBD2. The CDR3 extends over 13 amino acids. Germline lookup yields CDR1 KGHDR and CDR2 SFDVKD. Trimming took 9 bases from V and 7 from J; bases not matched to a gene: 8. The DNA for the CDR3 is TGTGCCACCCGCGGGAGTGCGAGAAATGAGCAGTTCTTC. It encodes CATRGSARNEQFF.

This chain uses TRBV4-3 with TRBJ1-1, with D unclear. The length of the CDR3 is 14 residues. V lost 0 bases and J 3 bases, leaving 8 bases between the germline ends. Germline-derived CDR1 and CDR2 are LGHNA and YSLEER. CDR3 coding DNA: TGCGCCAGCAGCCAAGATGTCCGTTACACTGAAGCTTTCTTT. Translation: CASSQDVRYTEAFF.

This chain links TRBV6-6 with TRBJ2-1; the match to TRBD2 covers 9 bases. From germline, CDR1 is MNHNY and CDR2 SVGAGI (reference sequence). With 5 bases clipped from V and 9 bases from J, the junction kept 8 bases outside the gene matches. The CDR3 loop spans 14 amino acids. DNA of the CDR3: TGTGCCAGCAGTCGAGGTAGCGGGAGAGGTGAGCAGTTCTTC. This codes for CASSRGSGRGEQFF.

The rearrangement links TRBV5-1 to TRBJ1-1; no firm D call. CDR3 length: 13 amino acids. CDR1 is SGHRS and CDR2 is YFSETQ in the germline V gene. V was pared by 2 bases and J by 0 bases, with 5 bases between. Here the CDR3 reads CASSFYLNTEAFF. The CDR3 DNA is TGCGCCAGCAGCTTCTATCTGAACACTGAAGCTTTCTTT.

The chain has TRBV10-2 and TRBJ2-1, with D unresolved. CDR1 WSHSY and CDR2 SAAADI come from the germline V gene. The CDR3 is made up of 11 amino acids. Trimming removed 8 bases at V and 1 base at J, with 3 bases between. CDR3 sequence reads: CASSSYNEQFF. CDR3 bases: TGCGCCAGCTCGTCCTACAATGAGCAGTTCTTC.

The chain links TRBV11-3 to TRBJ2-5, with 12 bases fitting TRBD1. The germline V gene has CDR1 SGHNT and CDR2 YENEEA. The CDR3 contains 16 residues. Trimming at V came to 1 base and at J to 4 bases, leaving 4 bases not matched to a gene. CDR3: CASSLAGTGGGETQYF. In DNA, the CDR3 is TGTGCCAGCAGCTTAGCCGGGACAGGGGGCGGAGAGACCCAGTACTTC.

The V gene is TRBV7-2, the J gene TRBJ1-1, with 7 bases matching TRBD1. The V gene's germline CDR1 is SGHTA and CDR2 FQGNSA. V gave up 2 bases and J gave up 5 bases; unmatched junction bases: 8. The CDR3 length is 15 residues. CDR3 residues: CASSLSFSGGTEAFF. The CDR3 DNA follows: TGTGCCAGCAGCTTAAGTTTCTCAGGGGGGACTGAAGCTTTCTTT.

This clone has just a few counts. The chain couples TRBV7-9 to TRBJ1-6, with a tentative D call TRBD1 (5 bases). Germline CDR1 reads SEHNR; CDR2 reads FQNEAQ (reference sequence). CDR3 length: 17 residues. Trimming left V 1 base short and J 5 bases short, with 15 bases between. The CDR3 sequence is CASSLGAGQGNNSPLHF. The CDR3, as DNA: TGTGCCAGCAGCTTAGGAGCGGGCCAGGGTAATAATTCACCCCTCCACTTT.

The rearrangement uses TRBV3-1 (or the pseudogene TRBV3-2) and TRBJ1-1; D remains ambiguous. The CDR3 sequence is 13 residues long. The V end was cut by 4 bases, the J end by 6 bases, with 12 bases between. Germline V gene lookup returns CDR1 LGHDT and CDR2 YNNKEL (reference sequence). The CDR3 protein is CASSPDFGAEAFF. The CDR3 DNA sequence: TGTGCCAGCAGCCCCGACTTCGGGGCTGAAGCTTTCTTT.

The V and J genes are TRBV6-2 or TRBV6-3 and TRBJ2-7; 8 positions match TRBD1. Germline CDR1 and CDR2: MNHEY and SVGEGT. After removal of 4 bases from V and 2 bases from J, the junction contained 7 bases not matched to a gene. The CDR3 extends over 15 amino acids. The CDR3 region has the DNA TGTGCCAGCAGTTCAAGGACAGGGTACACCTACGAGCAGTACTTC. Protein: CASSSRTGYTYEQYF.

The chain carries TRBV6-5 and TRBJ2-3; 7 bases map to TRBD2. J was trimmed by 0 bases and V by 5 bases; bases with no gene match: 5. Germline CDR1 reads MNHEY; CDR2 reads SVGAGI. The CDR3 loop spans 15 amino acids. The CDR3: CASSRGSPSTDTQYF. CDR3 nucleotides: TGTGCCAGCAGTCGCGGGAGTCCTAGCACAGATACGCAGTATTTT.

DNA of the CDR3: TGCAGCGTTGAGTCTAGCGGGCCGACCTACAATGAGCAGTTCTTC. Protein product: CSVESSGPTYNEQFF. J is TRBJ2-1 and V is TRBV29-1, with TRBD2 matching 8 bases. Germline V gene sequence: CDR1 SQVTM, CDR2 ANQGSEA. Unmatched junction bases numbered 6, after V lost 3 bases and J lost 2 bases. This CDR3 comprises 15 residues.

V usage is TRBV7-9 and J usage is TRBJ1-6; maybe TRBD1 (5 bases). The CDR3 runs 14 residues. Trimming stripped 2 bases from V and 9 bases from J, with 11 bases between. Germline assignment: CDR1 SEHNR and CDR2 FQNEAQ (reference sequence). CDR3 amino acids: CASSLRQGSSPLHF. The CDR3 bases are TGTGCCAGCAGCTTACGCCAGGGTTCTTCACCCCTCCACTTT.

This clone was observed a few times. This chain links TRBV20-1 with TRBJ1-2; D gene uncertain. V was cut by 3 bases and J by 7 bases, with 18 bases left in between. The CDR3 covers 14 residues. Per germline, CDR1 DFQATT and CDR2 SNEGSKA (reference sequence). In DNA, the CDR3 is TGCAGTGCTAGTGACGCAGCGGCGTTATTTGGCTACACCTTC. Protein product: CSASDAAALFGYTF.

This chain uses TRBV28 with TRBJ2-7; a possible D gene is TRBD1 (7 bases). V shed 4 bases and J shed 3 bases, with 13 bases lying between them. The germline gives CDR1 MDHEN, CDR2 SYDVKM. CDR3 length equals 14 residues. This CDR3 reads CASSWAGGFYEQYF. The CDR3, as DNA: TGTGCCAGCAGTTGGGCAGGGGGGTTCTACGAGCAGTACTTC.

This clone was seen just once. The CDR3 protein is CASSLRTSGEQYF. CDR3 bases: TGTGCCAGCAGCTTAAGGACTAGCGGTGAGCAGTACTTC. The gene calls are TRBV7-3 and TRBJ2-7; 10 bases line up with TRBD2. Trimming removed 1 base from V and 7 bases from J; junction bases left unmatched: 1. The CDR3 runs to 13 residues. Germline V gives CDR1 SGHTA, CDR2 FQGTGA.

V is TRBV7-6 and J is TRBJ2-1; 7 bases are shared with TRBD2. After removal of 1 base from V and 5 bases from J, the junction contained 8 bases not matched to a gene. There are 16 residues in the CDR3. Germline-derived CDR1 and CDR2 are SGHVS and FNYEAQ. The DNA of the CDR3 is TGTGCCAGCAGCTTAGACAACGGGAGGCAACACAATGAGCAGTTCTTC. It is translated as CASSLDNGRQHNEQFF.

CDR3 DNA sequence: TGCGCCAGCAGCTTCCGGGGTCCCCACGAAGAGACCCAGTACTTC. This codes for CASSFRGPHEETQYF. This chain joins TRBV5-1 and TRBJ2-5; perhaps TRBD2 as D (5 bases). The germline V and J ends were trimmed by 2 bases and 3 bases, with 14 bases remaining between them. The CDR3 contains 15 residues. The germline V gene has CDR1 SGHRS and CDR2 YFSETQ. Full variable domain (missing parts from reference TRBV5-1 and TRBJ2-5): KAGVTQTPRYLIKTRGQQVTLSCSPISGHRSVSWYQQTPGQGLQFLFEYFSETQRNKGNFPGRFSGRQFSNSRSEMNVSTLELGDSALYLCASSFRGPHEETQYFGPGTRLLVL.

The CDR3 DNA reads as TGTGCCAGCAGCATAGGACTAGAGCGGGACGAGCAGTACTTC. Its protein is CASSIGLERDEQYF. The chain has TRBV9 and TRBJ2-7; TRBD2 matches at 7 bases. Trimming took 4 bases from V and 5 from J; bases not matched to a gene: 9. Per the germline V gene, CDR1 is SGDLS and CDR2 is YYNGEE. The CDR3 is made up of 14 amino acids. The whole variable domain, filled in from reference TRBV9 and TRBJ2-7, reads DSGVTQTPKHLITATGQRVTLRCSPRSGDLSVYWYQQSLDQGLQFLIQYYNGEERAKGNILERFSAQQFPDLHSELNLSSLELGDSALYFCASSIGLERDEQYFGPGTRLTVT.

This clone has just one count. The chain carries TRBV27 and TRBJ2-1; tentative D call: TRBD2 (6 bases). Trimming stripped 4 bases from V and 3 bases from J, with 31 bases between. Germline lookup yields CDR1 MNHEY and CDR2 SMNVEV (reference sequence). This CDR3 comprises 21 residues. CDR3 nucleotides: TGTGCCAGCAGTTACTCATCTTTGTTAGGGCGAGGAGCGGGCAACTACAATGAGCAGTTCTTC. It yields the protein CASSYSSLLGRGAGNYNEQFF.

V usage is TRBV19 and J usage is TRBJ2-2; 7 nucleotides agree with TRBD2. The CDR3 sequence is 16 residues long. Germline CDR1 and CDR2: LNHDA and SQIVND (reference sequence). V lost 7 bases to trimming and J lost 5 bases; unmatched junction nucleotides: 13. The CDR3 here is CASNVGDYDSTGELFF. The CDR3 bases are TGTGCCAGTAATGTCGGGGACTATGACTCAACCGGGGAGCTGTTTTTT.